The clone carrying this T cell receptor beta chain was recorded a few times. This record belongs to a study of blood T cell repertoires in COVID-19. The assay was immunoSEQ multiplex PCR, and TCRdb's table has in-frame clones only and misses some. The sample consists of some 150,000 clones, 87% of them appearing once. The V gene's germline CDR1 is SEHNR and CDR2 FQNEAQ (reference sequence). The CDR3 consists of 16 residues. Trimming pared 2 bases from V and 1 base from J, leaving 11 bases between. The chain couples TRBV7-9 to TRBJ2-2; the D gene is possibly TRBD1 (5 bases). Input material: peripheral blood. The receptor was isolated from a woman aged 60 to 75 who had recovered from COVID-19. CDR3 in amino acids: CASSLNFGQNTGELFF. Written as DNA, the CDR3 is TGTGCCAGCAGCTTAAATTTCGGACAGAACACCGGGGAGCTGTTTTTT. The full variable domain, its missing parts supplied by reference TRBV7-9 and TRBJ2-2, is DTGVSQNPRHKITKRGQNVTFRCDPISEHNRLYWYRQTLGQGPEFLTYFQNEAQLEKSRLLSDRFSAERPKGSFSTLEIQRTEQGDSAMYLCASSLNFGQNTGELFFGEGSRLTVL.